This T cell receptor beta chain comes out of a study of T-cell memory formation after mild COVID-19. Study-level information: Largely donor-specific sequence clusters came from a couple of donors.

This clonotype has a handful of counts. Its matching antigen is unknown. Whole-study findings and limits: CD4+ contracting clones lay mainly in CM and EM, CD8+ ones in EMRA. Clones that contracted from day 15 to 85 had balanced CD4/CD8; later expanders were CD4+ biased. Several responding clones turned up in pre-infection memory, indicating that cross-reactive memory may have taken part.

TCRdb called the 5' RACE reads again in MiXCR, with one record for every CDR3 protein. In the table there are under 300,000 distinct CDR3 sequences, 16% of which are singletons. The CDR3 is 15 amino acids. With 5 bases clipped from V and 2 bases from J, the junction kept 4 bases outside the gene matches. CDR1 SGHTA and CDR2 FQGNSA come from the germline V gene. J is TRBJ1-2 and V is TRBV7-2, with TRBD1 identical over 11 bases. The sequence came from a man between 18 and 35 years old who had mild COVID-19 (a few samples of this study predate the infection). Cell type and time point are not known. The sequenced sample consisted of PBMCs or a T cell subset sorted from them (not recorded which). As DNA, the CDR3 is TGTGCCAGCAGCGAACGGACAGGGGGCAACTATGGCTACACCTTC. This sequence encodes CASSERTGGNYGYTF.